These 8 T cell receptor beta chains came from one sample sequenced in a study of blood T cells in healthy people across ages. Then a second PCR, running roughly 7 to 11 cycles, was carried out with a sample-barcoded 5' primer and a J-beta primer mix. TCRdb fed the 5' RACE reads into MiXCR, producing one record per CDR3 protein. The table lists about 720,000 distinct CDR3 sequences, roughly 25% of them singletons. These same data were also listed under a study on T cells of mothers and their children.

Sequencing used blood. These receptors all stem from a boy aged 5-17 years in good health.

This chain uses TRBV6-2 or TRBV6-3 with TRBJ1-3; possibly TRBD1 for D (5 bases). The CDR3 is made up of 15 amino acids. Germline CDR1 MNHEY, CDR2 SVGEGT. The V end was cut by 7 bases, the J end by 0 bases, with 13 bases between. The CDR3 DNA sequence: TGTGCCAGCAAGGGTGGCGGACACTCTGGAAACACCATATATTTT. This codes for CASKGGGHSGNTIYF.

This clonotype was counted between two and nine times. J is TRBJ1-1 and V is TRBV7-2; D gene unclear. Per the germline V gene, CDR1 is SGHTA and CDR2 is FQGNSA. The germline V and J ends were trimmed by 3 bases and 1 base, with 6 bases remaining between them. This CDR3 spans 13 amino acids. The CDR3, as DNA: TGTGCCAGCAGCTTCGACTGGAACACTGAAGCTTTCTTT. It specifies CASSFDWNTEAFF.

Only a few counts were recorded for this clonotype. The CDR3 region has the DNA TGTGCCAGCAGTTACGGATCAACCCAGTTCTTC. It specifies CASSYGSTQFF. The chain joins TRBV6-2 or TRBV6-3 to TRBJ2-1; D gene uncertain. CDR3 length: 11 residues. The germline V gene has CDR1 MNHEY and CDR2 SVGEGT. The germline V and J ends were trimmed by 2 bases and 13 bases, with 9 bases remaining between them.

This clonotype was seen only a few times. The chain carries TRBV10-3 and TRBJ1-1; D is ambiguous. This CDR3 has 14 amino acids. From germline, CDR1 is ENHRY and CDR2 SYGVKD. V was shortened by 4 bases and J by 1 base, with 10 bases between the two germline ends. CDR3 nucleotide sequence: TGTGCCATCAGTGGAGTCTGGGGGAACACTGAAGCTTTCTTT. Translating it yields CAISGVWGNTEAFF.

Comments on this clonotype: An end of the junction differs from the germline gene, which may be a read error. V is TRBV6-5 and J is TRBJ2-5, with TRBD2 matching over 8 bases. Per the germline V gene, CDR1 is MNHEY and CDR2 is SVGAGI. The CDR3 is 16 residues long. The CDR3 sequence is CAGSYSNGGGEETQYF. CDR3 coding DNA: TGTGCCGGCAGTTACTCGAACGGGGGGGGAGAAGAGACCCAGTACTTC.

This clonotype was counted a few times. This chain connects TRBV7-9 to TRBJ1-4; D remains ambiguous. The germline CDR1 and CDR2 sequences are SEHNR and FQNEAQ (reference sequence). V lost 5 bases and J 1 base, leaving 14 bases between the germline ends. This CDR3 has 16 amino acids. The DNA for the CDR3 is TGTGCCAGCAGCCTCCCCATGACCCAAACTAATGAAAAACTGTTTTTT. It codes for CASSLPMTQTNEKLFF.

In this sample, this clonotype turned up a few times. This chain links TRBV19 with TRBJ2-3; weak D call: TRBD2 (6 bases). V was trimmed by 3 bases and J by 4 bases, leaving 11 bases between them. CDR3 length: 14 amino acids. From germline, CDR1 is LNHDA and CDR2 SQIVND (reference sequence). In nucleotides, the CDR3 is TGTGCCAGTAGTATGCCGGGGGACCCAGATACGCAGTATTTT. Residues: CASSMPGDPDTQYF. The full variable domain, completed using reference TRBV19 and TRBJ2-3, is DGGITQSPKYLFRKEGQNVTLSCEQNLNHDAMYWYRQDPGQGLRLIYYSQIVNDFQKGDIAEGYSVSREKKESFPLTVTSAQKNPTAFYLCASSMPGDPDTQYFGPGTRLTVL.

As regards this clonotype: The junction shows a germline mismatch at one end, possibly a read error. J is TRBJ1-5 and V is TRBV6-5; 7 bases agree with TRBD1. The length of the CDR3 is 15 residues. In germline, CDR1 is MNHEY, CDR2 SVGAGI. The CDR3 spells CAISEQGYSNQPQHF. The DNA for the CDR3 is TGTGCCATCAGTGAACAGGGGTATAGCAATCAGCCCCAGCATTTT.